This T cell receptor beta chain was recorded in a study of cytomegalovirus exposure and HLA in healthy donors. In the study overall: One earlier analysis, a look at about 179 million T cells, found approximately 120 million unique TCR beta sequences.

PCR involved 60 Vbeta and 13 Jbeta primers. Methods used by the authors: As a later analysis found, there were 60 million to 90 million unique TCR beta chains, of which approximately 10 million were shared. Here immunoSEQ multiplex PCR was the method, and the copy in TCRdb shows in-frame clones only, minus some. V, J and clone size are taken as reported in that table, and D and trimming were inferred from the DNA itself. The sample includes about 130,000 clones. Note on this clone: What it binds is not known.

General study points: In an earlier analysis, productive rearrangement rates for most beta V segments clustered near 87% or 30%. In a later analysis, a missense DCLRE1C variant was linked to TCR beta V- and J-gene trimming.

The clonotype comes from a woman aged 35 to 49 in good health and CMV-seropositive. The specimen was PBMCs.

The CDR3, as DNA: TGTGCCAGCTCAGGCACAGCTTATTTCTATGGCTACACCTTC. It translates to CASSGTAYFYGYTF. The chain has TRBV18 and TRBJ1-2; D call uncertain. The V gene lost 5 bases and the J gene lost 4 bases, with 14 bases spanning the gap. Germline V gene data show CDR1 as KGHSH and CDR2 as LQKENI. There are 14 residues in the CDR3.